The rows below give T cell receptor beta chains drawn from one sample of a study of PD-1 blockade in classical Hodgkin lymphoma. Measured with immunoSEQ multiplex PCR; TCRdb has only the in-frame clones, and not every one. The repertoire holds about 46,000 clones, with under 80% as singletons. The sample was peripheral blood mononuclear cells (PBMCs), taken before the fourth cycle of nivolumab. The receptors here all came from a human donor with classical Hodgkin lymphoma. CDR3s include the opening cysteine and the closing phenylalanine or tryptophan. Each record gives: V gene, J gene, CDR3 protein.

TRBV7-6	TRBJ2-1	CASSNSYNEQFF
TRBV2	TRBJ2-5	CASGLSSGETQYF
TRBV2	TRBJ1-2	CASSERVINYGYTF
TRBV19	TRBJ2-7	CASSRGGRTYEQYF
TRBV6-5	TRBJ1-5	CASSYLGGTPQHF
TRBV30	TRBJ1-3	CAWSVTGKAGNTIYF
TRBV11-2	TRBJ1-2	CASSPTTGTGAYGYTF
TRBV9	TRBJ2-2	CASSVVAGGVGELFF
TRBV30	TRBJ2-2	CAFRTGPGELFF
TRBV6-4	TRBJ2-2	CASSERDTGELFF
TRBV5-6	TRBJ2-5	CASSQTGTQETQYF
TRBV11-2	TRBJ2-3	CASSLGASGSGTDTQYF
TRBV7-3	TRBJ2-1	CASSLRAGDNEQFF
TRBV28	TRBJ1-4	CASSLAGGEANEKLFF
TRBV7-2	TRBJ2-1	CASSLTSGAWDEQFF
TRBV5-1	TRBJ2-7	CASSLGGRETYEQYF
TRBV7-2	TRBJ1-5	CASSLGGGGGQPQHF
TRBV6-5	TRBJ1-2	CASSYSGSSFF
TRBV7-9	TRBJ2-5	CASSAVGLATETQYF
TRBV27	TRBJ1-3	CASSFRESTIRSGNTIYF
TRBV10-2	TRBJ2-1	CASSKASSGIDEQFF
TRBV7-7	TRBJ2-2	CASSLGSGTGFHGELFF
TRBV7-6	TRBJ2-3	CASSLVAGIVTTQYF
TRBV6-6	TRBJ2-3	CASSPLRGDRTDTQYF
TRBV27	TRBJ2-7	CASSAGSRAYEQYF
TRBV9	TRBJ2-3	CASSVGPGSDTQYF
TRBV9	TRBJ2-7	CASSISGDLGEQYF